This T cell receptor beta chain comes out of a study of cytomegalovirus exposure and HLA in healthy donors. Overall study findings and caveats: Across donors, sequencing depth was assumed by presence/absence analyses to be roughly uniform. As confirmed in vitro, three CMV-associated chains were specific for CMV antigens.

Concerning this clone itself: Its antigen is as yet unknown.

This PCR relied on a set of 60 Vbeta primers and 13 Jbeta primers. Sequenced by immunoSEQ multiplex PCR; TCRdb stores in-frame clones only, minus some. The sample shows tens of thousands of clones, around 78% of them seen only once. The source material was PBMCs. The clonotype originates from a male donor in good health and CMV-seropositive.

As DNA, the CDR3 is TGTGCCAGCACGTACGCGGGGCGCCTATCCGGGGAGCTGTTTTTT. Its protein is CASTYAGRLSGELFF. The rearrangement joins TRBV21-1 to TRBJ2-2; no DNA check was done on the table's D call, TRBD2. TRBV21-1 is a pseudogene locus. The CDR3 spans 15 residues.